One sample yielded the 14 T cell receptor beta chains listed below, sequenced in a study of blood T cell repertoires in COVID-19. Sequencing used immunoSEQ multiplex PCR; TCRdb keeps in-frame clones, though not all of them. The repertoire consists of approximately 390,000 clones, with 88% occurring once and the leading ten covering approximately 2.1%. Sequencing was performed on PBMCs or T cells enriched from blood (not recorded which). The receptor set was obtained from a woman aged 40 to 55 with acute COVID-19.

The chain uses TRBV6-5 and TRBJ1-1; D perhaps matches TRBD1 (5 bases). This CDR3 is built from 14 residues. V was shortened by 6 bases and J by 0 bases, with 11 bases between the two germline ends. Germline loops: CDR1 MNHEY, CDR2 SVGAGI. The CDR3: CASSFKTVNTEAFF. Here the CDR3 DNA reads TGTGCCAGCAGCTTTAAGACAGTGAACACTGAAGCTTTCTTT.

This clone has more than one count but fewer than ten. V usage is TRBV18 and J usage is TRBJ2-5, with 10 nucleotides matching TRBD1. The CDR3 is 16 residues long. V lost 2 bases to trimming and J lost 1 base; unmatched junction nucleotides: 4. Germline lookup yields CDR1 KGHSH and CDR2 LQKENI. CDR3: CASSPWDRGRQETQYF. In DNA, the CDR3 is TGTGCCAGCTCACCATGGGACAGGGGACGCCAAGAGACCCAGTACTTC.

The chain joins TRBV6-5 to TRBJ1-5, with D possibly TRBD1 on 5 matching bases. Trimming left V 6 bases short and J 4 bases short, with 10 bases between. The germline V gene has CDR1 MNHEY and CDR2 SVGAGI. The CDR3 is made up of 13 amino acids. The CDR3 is CASSGGWNQPQHF. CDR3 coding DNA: TGTGCCAGCAGCGGGGGGTGGAATCAGCCCCAGCATTTT.

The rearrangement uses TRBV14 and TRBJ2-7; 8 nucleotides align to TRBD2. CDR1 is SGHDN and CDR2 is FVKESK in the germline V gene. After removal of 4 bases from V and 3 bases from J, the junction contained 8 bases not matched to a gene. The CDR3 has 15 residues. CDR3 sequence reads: CASSRSPAGDYEQYF. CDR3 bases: TGTGCCAGCAGCCGAAGCCCAGCGGGGGACTACGAGCAGTACTTC.

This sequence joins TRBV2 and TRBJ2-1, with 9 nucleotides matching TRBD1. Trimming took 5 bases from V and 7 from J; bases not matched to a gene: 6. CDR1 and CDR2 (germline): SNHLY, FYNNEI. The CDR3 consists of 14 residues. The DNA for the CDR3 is TGTGCCAGCAGTCGGGACAGGGCCCCGAATGAGCAGTTCTTC. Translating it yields CASSRDRAPNEQFF. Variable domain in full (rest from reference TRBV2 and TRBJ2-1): EPEVTQTPSHQVTQMGQEVILRCVPISNHLYFYWYRQILGQKVEFLVSFYNNEISEKSEIFDDQFSVERPDGSNFTLKIRSTKLEDSAMYFCASSRDRAPNEQFFGPGTRLTVL.

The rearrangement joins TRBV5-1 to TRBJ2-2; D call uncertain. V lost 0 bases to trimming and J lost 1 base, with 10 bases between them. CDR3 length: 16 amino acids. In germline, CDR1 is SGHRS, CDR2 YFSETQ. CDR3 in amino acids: CASSLGSVVNTGELFF. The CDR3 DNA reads TGCGCCAGCAGCTTGGGTAGTGTAGTGAACACCGGGGAGCTGTTTTTT.

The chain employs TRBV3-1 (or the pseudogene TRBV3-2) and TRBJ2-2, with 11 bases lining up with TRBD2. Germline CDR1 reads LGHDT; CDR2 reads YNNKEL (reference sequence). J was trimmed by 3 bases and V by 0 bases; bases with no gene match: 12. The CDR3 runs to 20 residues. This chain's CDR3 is CASSQDLAGGFGRDTGELFF. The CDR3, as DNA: TGTGCCAGCAGCCAAGATCTAGCGGGGGGTTTCGGGAGAGACACCGGGGAGCTGTTTTTT.

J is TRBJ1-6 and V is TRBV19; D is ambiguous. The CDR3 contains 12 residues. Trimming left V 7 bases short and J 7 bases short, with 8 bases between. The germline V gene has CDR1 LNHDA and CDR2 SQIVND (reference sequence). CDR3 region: CASNGGNSPLHF. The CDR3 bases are TGTGCCAGTAATGGAGGGAATTCACCCCTCCACTTT.

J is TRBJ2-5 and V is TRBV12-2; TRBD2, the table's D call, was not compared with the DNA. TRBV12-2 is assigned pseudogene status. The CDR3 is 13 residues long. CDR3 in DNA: TGTGCAAGTCGCTTAGCCGGAGGAGAGACCCAGTACTTC. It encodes CASRLAGGETQYF.

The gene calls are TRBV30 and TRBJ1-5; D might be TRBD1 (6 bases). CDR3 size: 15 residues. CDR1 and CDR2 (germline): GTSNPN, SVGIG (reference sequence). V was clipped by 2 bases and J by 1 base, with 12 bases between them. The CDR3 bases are TGTGCCTGGAGTCCCAGGGGAGGGAGCAATCAGCCCCAGCATTTT. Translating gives CAWSPRGGSNQPQHF.

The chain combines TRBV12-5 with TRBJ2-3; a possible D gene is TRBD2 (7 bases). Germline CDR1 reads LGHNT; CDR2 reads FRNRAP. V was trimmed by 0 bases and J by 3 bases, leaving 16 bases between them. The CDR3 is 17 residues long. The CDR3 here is CASGLVISRGGTDTQYF. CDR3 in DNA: TGTGCTAGTGGTTTGGTAATATCAAGGGGGGGGACAGATACGCAGTATTTT.

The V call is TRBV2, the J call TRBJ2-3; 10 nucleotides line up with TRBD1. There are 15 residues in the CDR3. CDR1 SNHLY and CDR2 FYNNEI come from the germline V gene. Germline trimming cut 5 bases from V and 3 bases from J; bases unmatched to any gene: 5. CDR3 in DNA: TGTGCCAGCAGTTTGGGACAGGGGTTAACAGATACGCAGTATTTT. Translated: CASSLGQGLTDTQYF.

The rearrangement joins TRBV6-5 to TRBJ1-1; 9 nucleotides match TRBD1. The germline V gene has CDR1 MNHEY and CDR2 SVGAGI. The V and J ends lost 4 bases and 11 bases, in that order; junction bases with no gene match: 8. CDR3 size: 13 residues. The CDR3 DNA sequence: TGTGCCAGCAGTTTTGGGACAGGGCGTCACGCTTTCTTT. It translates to CASSFGTGRHAFF.

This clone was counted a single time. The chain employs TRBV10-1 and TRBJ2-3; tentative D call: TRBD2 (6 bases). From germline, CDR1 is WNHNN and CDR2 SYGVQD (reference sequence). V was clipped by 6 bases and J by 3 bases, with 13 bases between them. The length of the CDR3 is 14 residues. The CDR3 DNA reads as TGCGCCAGCAGCAGGACTAAGTGGACAGATACGCAGTATTTT. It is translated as CASSRTKWTDTQYF.